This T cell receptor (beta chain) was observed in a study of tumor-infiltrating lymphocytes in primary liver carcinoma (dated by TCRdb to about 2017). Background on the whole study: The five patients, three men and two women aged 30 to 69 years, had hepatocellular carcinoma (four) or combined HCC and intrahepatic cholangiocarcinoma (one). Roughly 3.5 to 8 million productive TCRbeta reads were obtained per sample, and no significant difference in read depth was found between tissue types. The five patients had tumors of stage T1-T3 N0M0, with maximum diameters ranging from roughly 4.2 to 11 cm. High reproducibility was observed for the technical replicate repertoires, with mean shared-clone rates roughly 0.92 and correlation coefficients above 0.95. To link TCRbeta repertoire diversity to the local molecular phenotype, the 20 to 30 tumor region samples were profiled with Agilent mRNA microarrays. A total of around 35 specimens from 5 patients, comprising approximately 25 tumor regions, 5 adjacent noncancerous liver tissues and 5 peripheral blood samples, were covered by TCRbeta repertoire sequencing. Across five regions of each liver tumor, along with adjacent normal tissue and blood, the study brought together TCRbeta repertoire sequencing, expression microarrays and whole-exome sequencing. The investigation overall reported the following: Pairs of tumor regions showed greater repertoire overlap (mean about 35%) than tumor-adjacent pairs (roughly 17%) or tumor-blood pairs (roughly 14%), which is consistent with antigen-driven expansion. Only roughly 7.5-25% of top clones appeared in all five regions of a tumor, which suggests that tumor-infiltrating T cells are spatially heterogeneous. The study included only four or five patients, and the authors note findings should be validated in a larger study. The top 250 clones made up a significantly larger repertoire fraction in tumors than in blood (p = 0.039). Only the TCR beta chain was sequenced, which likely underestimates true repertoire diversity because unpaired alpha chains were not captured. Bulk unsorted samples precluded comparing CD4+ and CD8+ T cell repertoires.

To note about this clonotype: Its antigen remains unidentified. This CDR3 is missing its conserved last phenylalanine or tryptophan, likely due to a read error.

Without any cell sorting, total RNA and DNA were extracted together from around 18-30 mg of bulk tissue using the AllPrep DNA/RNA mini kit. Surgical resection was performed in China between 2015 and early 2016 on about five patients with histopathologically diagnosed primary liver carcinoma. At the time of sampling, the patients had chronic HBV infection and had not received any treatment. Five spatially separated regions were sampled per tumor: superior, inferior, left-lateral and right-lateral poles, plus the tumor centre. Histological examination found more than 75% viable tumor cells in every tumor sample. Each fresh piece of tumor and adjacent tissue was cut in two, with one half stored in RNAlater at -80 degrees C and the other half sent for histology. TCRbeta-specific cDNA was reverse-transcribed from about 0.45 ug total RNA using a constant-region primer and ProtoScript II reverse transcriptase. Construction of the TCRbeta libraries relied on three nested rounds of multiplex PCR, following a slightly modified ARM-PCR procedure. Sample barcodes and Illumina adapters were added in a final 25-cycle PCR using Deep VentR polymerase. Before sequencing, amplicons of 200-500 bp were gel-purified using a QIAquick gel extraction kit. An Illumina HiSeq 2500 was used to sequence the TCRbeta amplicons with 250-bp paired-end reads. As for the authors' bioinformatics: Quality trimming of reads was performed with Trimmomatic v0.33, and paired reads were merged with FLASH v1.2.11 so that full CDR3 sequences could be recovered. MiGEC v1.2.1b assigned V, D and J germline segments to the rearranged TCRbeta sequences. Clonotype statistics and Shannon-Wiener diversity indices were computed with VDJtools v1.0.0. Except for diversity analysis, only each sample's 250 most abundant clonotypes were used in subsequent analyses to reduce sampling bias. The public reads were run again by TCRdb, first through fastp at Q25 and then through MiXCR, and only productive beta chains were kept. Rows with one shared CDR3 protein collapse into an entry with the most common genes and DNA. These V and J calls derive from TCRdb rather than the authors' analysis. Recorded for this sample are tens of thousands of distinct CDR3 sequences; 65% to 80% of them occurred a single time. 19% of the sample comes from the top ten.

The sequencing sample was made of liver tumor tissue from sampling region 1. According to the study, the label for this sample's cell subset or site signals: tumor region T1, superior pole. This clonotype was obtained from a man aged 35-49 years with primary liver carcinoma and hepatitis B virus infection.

The CDR3 here reads CASSQVGPGAYNEQFI. The DNA sequence is given as TGTGCCAGCAGCCAAGTGGGTCCGGGGGCCTACAATGAGCAGTTCATC. This sequence uses TRBV4-2 and TRBJ2-1; possibly the D gene is TRBD2, per 6 matching bases. CDR1 and CDR2 are read off the germline V gene as LGHNA and YNFKEQ. V is shortened by 1 base, J by 2 bases, and the region joining them spans 12 bases. The CDR3 is 16 residues long, counting both termini. CDR3 DNA is the only sequence kept; it has 48 bases, read in frame from the first base.